The rows below give T cell receptor beta chains drawn from one sample of a study of blood T cell repertoires in COVID-19. Clones were read by immunoSEQ multiplex PCR, and TCRdb kept only the in-frame ones, dropping some. The sample has around 250,000 clones; around 80% are singletons. Sequencing input: peripheral blood. These receptors came from a man aged 80 or over with acute or convalescent COVID-19. Each CDR3 is given with its conserved first and last residue. A D gene is named only where the DNA matches it firmly. Expanded clones get a size class; other rows say once, few or many, or leave the size out.

>NA|TRBD1|TRBJ2-7|TRBV5-4
TGTGCCAGCAGCTTGGAGGGACAGGGTCGGGAGCAGTACTTC
CASSLEGQGREQYF
>NA|NA|TRBJ2-2|TRBV24-1
TGTGCCACCAGTGATCCACAGGGTAGTTTCAACACCGGGGAGCTGTTTTTT
CATSDPQGSFNTGELFF
>NA|NA|TRBJ2-3|TRBV29-1
TGCAGCGTTGAACGGCAGGGAACAGATACGCAGTATTTT
CSVERQGTDTQYF
>NA|NA|TRBJ2-5|TRBV5-1
TGCGCCAGCAGCTACTCCGGGACATCCAAAGAGACCCAGTACTTC
CASSYSGTSKETQYF
>NA|NA|TRBJ1-2|TRBV7-2
TGTGCCAGCAGCCTAAGTAGCGGCTATGGCTACACCTTC
CASSLSSGYGYTF
>once|TRBD2|TRBJ2-3|TRBV6-5
TGTGCCAGCAGAACTACTAGCGGTACGCAGTATTTT
CASRTTSGTQYF
>NA|NA|TRBJ2-7|TRBV21-1
TGTGCCAGCAGCAAAGAGCGCTGGACAGGGGGCTTCTCCTACGAGCAGTACTTC
CASSKERWTGGFSYEQYF
>NA|NA|TRBJ2-5|TRBV5-1
TGCGCCAGCAGCTTGGCGGGGGGCGCCTTAGGAGAGACCCAGTACTTC
CASSLAGGALGETQYF
>NA|NA|TRBJ1-4|TRBV5-1
TGCGCCAGCAGCTTGGGGGGAGGAGAAAAACTGTTTTTT
CASSLGGGEKLFF
>NA|NA|TRBJ2-7|TRBV24-1
TGTGCCACCAGTGATAAGACCGAGACAGGTCGAGGCAAGCAGTACTTC
CATSDKTETGRGKQYF
>NA|NA|TRBJ1-2|TRBV7-9
TGTGCCAGCAGCTTAGGGACAGCGGTGAGGAACGGCTACACCTTC
CASSLGTAVRNGYTF
>NA|TRBD2|TRBJ2-5|TRBV5-1
TGCGCCAGCAGCTCAGCTAGCGGGAGTAGGGAGACCCAGTACTTC
CASSSASGSRETQYF
>NA|NA|TRBJ1-5|TRBV30
TGTGCCTGGAGTAATATAGAAAATCAGCCCCAGCATTTT
CAWSNIENQPQHF
>once|NA|TRBJ2-5|TRBV18
TGTGCCAGCTCAGAGATGCAGGGCCAACAAGAGACCCAGTACTTC
CASSEMQGQQETQYF
>NA|TRBD1|TRBJ1-1|TRBV28
TGTGCCATCCTCGACAGGGATAACACTGAAGCTTTCTTT
CAILDRDNTEAFF
>NA|TRBD2|TRBJ2-3|TRBV27
TGTGCCAGCAGTTGGACTAGCGGATCGACTAGCACAGATACGCAGTATTTT
CASSWTSGSTSTDTQYF
>NA|NA|TRBJ1-1|TRBV7-9
TGTGCCAGCAGCAACGGGGGGGCCGGACGAAGGGCTGAAGCTTTCTTT
CASSNGGAGRRAEAFF
>NA|NA|TRBJ2-4|TRBV21-1
TGTGCCAGCAGCAACCCACAGGGTAGCGGGGGGCCAGCCAAAAACATTCAGTACTTC
CASSNPQGSGGPAKNIQYF
>once|TRBD1|TRBJ1-1|TRBV11-1
TGTGCCAGCAGCTTAGGAGGGACAGGGAAGATCGGTGAAGCTTTCTTT
CASSLGGTGKIGEAFF
>NA|NA|TRBJ2-2|TRBV19
TGTGCCAGTAGTGTGAGGCCCGGGGAGCTGTTTTTT
CASSVRPGELFF
>NA|NA|TRBJ2-3|TRBV2
TGTGCCAGCAGTGACAGGGCGACAGATACGCAGTATTTT
CASSDRATDTQYF
>once|NA|TRBJ1-2|TRBV29-1
TGCAGCGTTGCAGCGGTTGGCTATGGCTACACCTTC
CSVAAVGYGYTF
>few|NA|TRBJ2-3|TRBV5-1
TGCGCCAGCAGCCAAACCGGTCTGGGCACAGATACGCAGTATTTT
CASSQTGLGTDTQYF
>NA|NA|TRBJ1-6|TRBV3-1/TRBV3-2
TGTGCCAGCAGCCCGCGGGGGGATTCACCCCTCCACTTT
CASSPRGDSPLHF
>NA|NA|TRBJ1-2|TRBV6-5
TGTGCCACCTCACTTCTGAGGACAGCTAACTATGGCTACACCTTC
CATSLLRTANYGYTF
>once|NA|TRBJ2-3|TRBV25-1
TGTGCCAGCAGTGAATCGGGTGCGGGGACGCAGTATTTT
CASSESGAGTQYF
>NA|TRBD1|TRBJ1-1|TRBV11-2
TGTGCCAGCAGCTTAGCGGGACAGTTGAACACTGAAGCTTTCTTT
CASSLAGQLNTEAFF
>NA|NA|TRBJ1-3|TRBV12-3/TRBV12-4
TGTGCCAGCAGTTTAGACTGGGGAAACACCATATATTTT
CASSLDWGNTIYF
>few|NA|TRBJ2-1|TRBV10-3
TGTGCCATCAGGGCAGGGACATACAATGAGCAGTTCTTC
CAIRAGTYNEQFF
>NA|TRBD1|TRBJ1-1|TRBV6-5
TGTGCCAGCAGTTACTCCTCTGGACAGGGAGGTGAAGCTTTCTTT
CASSYSSGQGGEAFF
>NA|NA|TRBJ2-2|TRBV10-3
TGTGCCATCAGGGGACTTCCGAACACCGGGGAGCTGTTTTTT
CAIRGLPNTGELFF
>once|TRBD1|TRBJ2-7|TRBV6-5
TGTGCCAGCAGTTACCGGGACAGGGGAACCTACGAGCAGTACTTC
CASSYRDRGTYEQYF
>NA|TRBD2|TRBJ2-1|TRBV10-2
TGCGCCAGCTCCCTCGGGGGGGGGTCTTACAATGAGCAGTTCTTC
CASSLGGGSYNEQFF
>once|TRBD1|TRBJ1-2|TRBV28
TGTGCCAGCAGCAATGCCGGGACAGGGGGAAGTGGAGATGGCTACACCTTC
CASSNAGTGGSGDGYTF
>NA|NA|TRBJ2-2|TRBV6-4
TGTGCCAGCAGAGCAGGGGCCGGGGAGCTGTTTTTT
CASRAGAGELFF
>once|NA|TRBJ2-3|TRBV10-1
TGCGCCAGCAGTGAGGGCCTACTAGAAGGCACAGATACGCAGTATTTT
CASSEGLLEGTDTQYF
>NA|TRBD1|TRBJ2-1|TRBV5-8
TGTGCCAGCAGCTTGGTCGGGACAGGGCGTGAGCAGTTCTTC
CASSLVGTGREQFF
>NA|TRBD2|TRBJ2-7|TRBV5-1
TGCGCCAGTTCTCGGGGAGGGTGGGAAGAGCAGTACTTC
CASSRGGWEEQYF
>NA|TRBD1|TRBJ2-7|TRBV6-5
TGTGCCACCATGGGACAGGGGTACGAGCAGTACTTC
CATMGQGYEQYF
>NA|TRBD1|TRBJ2-7|TRBV5-1
TGCGCCAGCAGCTCCCCTAAGGACAGGCCATTTGACTACGAGCAGTACTTC
CASSSPKDRPFDYEQYF
>NA|TRBD1|TRBJ1-5|TRBV28
TGTGCCAGCAGGTTTCAGGGGGCCAGTCAGCCCCAGCATTTT
CASRFQGASQPQHF
>NA|NA|TRBJ1-1|TRBV28
TGTGCCAGCAGCGTTACAGGGATGAGCACTGAAGCTTTCTTT
CASSVTGMSTEAFF